These T cell receptor beta chains were read from a single sample in a study of T cells in Graves' hyperthyroidism and ophthalmopathy. TCRdb reprocessed the multiplex PCR reads via MiXCR and lists one record per CDR3 protein. The sample shows around 500,000 distinct CDR3 sequences, 22% of them seen only once. The sequencing input was blood. These TCRs come from a woman in her 70s with Graves' ophthalmopathy. Each CDR3 is given with its conserved first and last residue. The order of the fields is J gene, clone size, CDR3 length, D gene, V gene, CDR3 protein, CDR3 DNA. The D gene is left open where the match is weak. Clone size is given for some rows only: seen once, a few or many times, or a class if the clone is expanded.

>TRBJ1-2|few|16|-|TRBV5-1
CASAPGGSPATYGYTF
TGCGCCAGCGCCCCGGGGGGCTCACCCGCGACGTATGGCTACACCTTC
>TRBJ2-1|once|13|TRBD2|TRBV20-1
CSASRGLAGEQFF
TGCAGTGCCAGTCGGGGACTAGCGGGTGAGCAGTTCTTC
>TRBJ2-1|-|15|-|TRBV7-9
CASSSGPMVNNEQFF
TGTGCCAGCAGCTCGGGTCCCATGGTAAACAATGAGCAGTTCTTC
>TRBJ1-1|few|13|TRBD1|TRBV7-9
CASSLGTGPEAFF
TGTGCCAGCAGCTTAGGGACAGGCCCTGAAGCTTTCTTT
>TRBJ1-1|once|14|TRBD1|TRBV19
CASTPTGANTEAFF
TGTGCCAGTACCCCGACAGGGGCGAACACTGAAGCTTTCTTT
>TRBJ1-2|-|14|-|TRBV6-1
CASSEGSAFYGYTF
TGTGCCAGCAGTGAAGGTTCAGCTTTTTATGGCTACACCTTC
>TRBJ2-2|few|13|-|TRBV29-1
CSVERGGIGELFF
TGCAGCGTTGAGAGGGGGGGGATAGGGGAGCTGTTTTTT
>TRBJ1-6|-|15|TRBD1|TRBV6-2/TRBV6-3
CASRGQGKDNSPLHF
TGTGCCAGCAGAGGACAGGGGAAGGATAATTCACCCCTCCACTTT
>TRBJ1-3|-|16|-|TRBV11-2
CASSLGGLSSGNTIYF
TGTGCCAGCAGCTTAGGCGGCCTAAGCTCTGGAAACACCATATATTTT
>TRBJ2-7|-|15|-|TRBV6-2/TRBV6-3
CASSFTSGPSYEQYF
TGTGCCAGCAGTTTCACGAGCGGGCCGTCCTACGAGCAGTACTTC
>TRBJ2-3|many|16|TRBD2|TRBV28
CASSSLSGRGTDTQYF
TGTGCCAGCAGTTCCCTCAGCGGGAGGGGAACAGATACGCAGTATTTT
>TRBJ2-7|many|14|-|TRBV27
CASSPGLGPWGQYF
TGTGCCAGCAGCCCGGGACTGGGGCCATGGGGGCAGTACTTC
>TRBJ2-3|few|16|-|TRBV3-1
CASSQDSATSTDTQYF
TGTGCCAGCAGCCAAGATTCGGCGACTAGCACAGATACGCAGTATTTT
>TRBJ2-3|many|18|TRBD2|TRBV6-2/TRBV6-3
CASSYFPRTSGLTDTQYF
TGTGCCAGCAGTTACTTCCCCCGGACTAGCGGACTCACAGATACGCAGTATTTT
>TRBJ2-1|-|17|TRBD2|TRBV6-1
CASSQGGTSDKTYEQFF
TGTGCCAGCAGTCAAGGCGGGACTAGCGACAAGACGTATGAGCAGTTCTTC
>TRBJ2-5|-|16|-|TRBV12-3/TRBV12-4
CASSQDPGLRAETQYF
TGTGCCAGCAGCCAGGACCCGGGACTTCGGGCGGAGACCCAGTACTTC
>TRBJ1-6|-|15|TRBD1|TRBV12-3/TRBV12-4
CASSWGQGGNSPLHF
TGTGCCAGCAGTTGGGGACAGGGTGGTAATTCACCCCTCCACTTT
>TRBJ1-5|-|12|-|TRBV6-1
CATRGVNQPQHF
TGTGCCACCAGGGGCGTCAATCAGCCCCAGCATTTT